This is a list of T cell receptor beta chains from one sample in a study of beta chain features in type 1 diabetes. The repertoire was sequenced with immunoSEQ multiplex PCR; TCRdb's copy has only in-frame clones and lacks some. Here the sample spans approximately 470,000 clones, around 28% being singletons. The material sequenced was naive CD4+ T cells from blood. These receptors all come from a man aged 18 to 30 in good health. Each CDR3 is given without its conserved first and last residue.

V gene	J gene	CDR3 protein
TRBV30	TRBJ1-4	AWSELVTGPRD
TRBV4-1	TRBJ2-5	ASSQGATGQQETQY
TRBV5-4	TRBJ2-1	ASSFAGGSVNEQF
TRBV6-5	TRBJ1-2	ASSYPDGDGYT
TRBV4-3	TRBJ1-2	ASSPSTGMHGYT
TRBV4-1	TRBJ2-5	ASSQEYRGGETQY
TRBV6-1	TRBJ2-5	ASTLGGETQY
TRBV14	TRBJ1-1	ASSPIQGMNTEAF
TRBV5-1	TRBJ2-4	ASSAGLAGRKNIQY
TRBV4-2	TRBJ2-1	ASSPAASEGNEQF
TRBV23-1	TRBJ2-3	ASSPTGAGRADTQY
TRBV10-3	TRBJ2-3	AISESGETFLVTDTQY
TRBV7-7	TRBJ2-3	ASSLEVTQY
TRBV5-4	TRBJ2-4	ASTPDGRAAKNIQY
TRBV15	TRBJ1-1	ATSGRHGQGILNTEAF
TRBV7-2	TRBJ2-7	ASSLGGSGGFYEQY
TRBV7-8	TRBJ2-5	ASSFWPRGRETQY
TRBV9	TRBJ2-7	ASSPAIRGLGYEQY
TRBV25-1	TRBJ2-7	ASMFSYEQY
TRBV19	TRBJ2-3	ASREQGRSTDTQY
TRBV10-3	TRBJ2-3	AIMSSAGGRGADTQY
TRBV14	TRBJ2-7	ASSPHTGVEQY